The rows below give T cell receptor beta chains drawn from one sample of a study of blood T cell repertoires in COVID-19. The assay was immunoSEQ multiplex PCR, and TCRdb's table has in-frame clones only and misses some. The sample holds hundreds of thousands of clones, 75% to 90% seen once. The sequencing input was PBMCs or T cells enriched from blood (not recorded which). These receptors were collected from a woman in her forties with acute COVID-19. CDR3s include the opening cysteine and the closing phenylalanine or tryptophan. D genes are given only for firm matches. Not every row has a clone size; where given, it reads once, few, many or a size class.

abundance: .
v_gene: TRBV19
len: 14
j_gene: TRBJ1-5
d_gene: .
CDR3aa: CASRIGGGSQPQHF
CDR3nt: TGTGCCAGTAGAATAGGGGGGGGAAGTCAGCCCCAGCATTTT

abundance: .
v_gene: TRBV11-3
len: 15
j_gene: TRBJ2-1
d_gene: TRBD2
CDR3aa: CASSPGTSVVNEQFF
CDR3nt: TGTGCCAGCAGCCCAGGGACTAGTGTGGTCAATGAGCAGTTCTTC

abundance: .
v_gene: TRBV6-5
len: 13
j_gene: TRBJ2-7
d_gene: .
CDR3aa: CASSVGLSYEQYF
CDR3nt: TGTGCCAGCTCAGTAGGACTGTCCTACGAGCAGTACTTC

abundance: .
v_gene: TRBV7-9
len: 14
j_gene: TRBJ1-6
d_gene: .
CDR3aa: CATLSGDYNSPLHF
CDR3nt: TGTGCCACCCTGTCCGGGGATTATAATTCACCCCTCCACTTT

abundance: .
v_gene: TRBV5-4
len: 16
j_gene: TRBJ2-3
d_gene: .
CDR3aa: CASSLVRGTSTDTQYF
CDR3nt: TGTGCCAGCAGCTTAGTGCGAGGGACTAGCACAGATACGCAGTATTTT

abundance: .
v_gene: TRBV3-1/TRBV3-2
len: 14
j_gene: TRBJ1-6
d_gene: .
CDR3aa: CASSQETGSSPLHF
CDR3nt: TGTGCCAGCAGCCAAGAGACGGGGAGTTCACCCCTCCACTTT

abundance: once
v_gene: TRBV6-1
len: 14
j_gene: TRBJ1-2
d_gene: TRBD1
CDR3aa: CASSDSRGLYGYTF
CDR3nt: TGTGCCAGCAGTGACAGCAGGGGGCTCTATGGCTACACCTTC

abundance: .
v_gene: TRBV19
len: 13
j_gene: TRBJ2-1
d_gene: TRBD2
CDR3aa: CASSIGGGNEQFF
CDR3nt: TGTGCCAGTAGTATAGGCGGGGGCAATGAGCAGTTCTTC

abundance: .
v_gene: TRBV25-1
len: 14
j_gene: TRBJ1-1
d_gene: .
CDR3aa: CASTTGQLNTEAFF
CDR3nt: TGTGCCAGTACGACAGGCCAACTGAACACTGAAGCTTTCTTT

abundance: .
v_gene: TRBV9
len: 14
j_gene: TRBJ1-1
d_gene: .
CDR3aa: CASARQERNTEAFF
CDR3nt: TGTGCCAGCGCCCGACAGGAGAGGAACACTGAAGCTTTCTTT

abundance: .
v_gene: TRBV7-8
len: 15
j_gene: TRBJ2-7
d_gene: TRBD2
CDR3aa: CASSLVLAVSYEQYF
CDR3nt: TGTGCCAGCAGCTTAGTACTAGCGGTTTCCTACGAGCAGTACTTC

abundance: once
v_gene: TRBV19
len: 17
j_gene: TRBJ2-7
d_gene: .
CDR3aa: CARRTLNMFGFSYEQYF
CDR3nt: TGTGCCAGAAGGACATTGAACATGTTCGGGTTCTCCTACGAGCAGTACTTC

abundance: once
v_gene: TRBV11-3
len: 14
j_gene: TRBJ2-1
d_gene: .
CDR3aa: CASSSHRVRNEQFF
CDR3nt: TGTGCCAGCAGCTCCCACAGGGTTAGGAATGAGCAGTTCTTC

abundance: .
v_gene: TRBV15
len: 16
j_gene: TRBJ2-3
d_gene: TRBD2
CDR3aa: CATSQNSGSGTDTQYF
CDR3nt: TGTGCCACCAGCCAGAATAGCGGGAGCGGCACAGATACGCAGTATTTT

abundance: .
v_gene: TRBV28
len: 17
j_gene: TRBJ2-1
d_gene: TRBD2
CDR3aa: CASSFPTSGRGYNEQFF
CDR3nt: TGTGCCAGCAGCTTTCCGACTAGCGGGAGGGGATACAATGAGCAGTTCTTC

abundance: few
v_gene: TRBV7-9
len: 16
j_gene: TRBJ2-3
d_gene: .
CDR3aa: CASSLGQGKRTDTQYF
CDR3nt: TGTGCCAGCAGCTTAGGTCAGGGGAAGAGGACAGATACGCAGTATTTT

abundance: .
v_gene: TRBV6-5
len: 15
j_gene: TRBJ1-1
d_gene: .
CDR3aa: CASSYSYRVGTEAFF
CDR3nt: TGTGCCAGCAGTTACTCCTACAGGGTAGGGACTGAAGCTTTCTTT